These 2 T cell receptor beta chains were sequenced from one sample in a study of shared clonotypes between healthy human individuals. Only in-frame clones appear in the TCRdb table, and some are missing; sequencing was by immunoSEQ multiplex PCR. The sample lists around 980,000 clones; 75% to 80% were seen once. Sample: memory CD4+ T cells from PBMCs. This sample's subset: CD45RA-negative fraction. These receptors originate from a man between 18 and 29 years old in good health. Some clones in this sample may be carry-over from other donors' samples.

The chain links TRBV10-3 to TRBJ2-5; D perhaps matches TRBD2 (6 bases). CDR3 length: 14 residues. Germline-derived CDR1 and CDR2 are ENHRY and SYGVKD. V gave up 6 bases and J gave up 1 base, with 12 bases separating them. CDR3 in amino acids: CAISVGGTQETQYF. The CDR3 coding sequence is TGTGCCATCAGCGTCGGAGGGACCCAAGAGACCCAGTACTTC.

The chain uses TRBV15 and TRBJ2-5; unclear D gene. The V gene lost 5 bases and the J gene lost 5 bases, with 6 bases spanning the gap. Germline V gene sequence: CDR1 LNHNV, CDR2 YYDKDF (reference sequence). The CDR3 runs 11 residues. The CDR3 spells CATSGMETQYF. The CDR3 DNA sequence: TGTGCCACCAGCGGGATGGAGACCCAGTACTTC.